This T cell receptor (beta chain) stems from a study of CD8+ T cells in alopecia areata. Study at large: Treated patients took oral tofacitinib at 5 to 10 mg twice daily. Study observations and caveats: There were also resident alphabeta T cells of normal skin sequenced in scalp samples. Persistence during tofacitinib was seen for many expanded lesional clones in scalp and blood. Both scalp clonality and the expanded CD8+ clones among the top 100 showed a significant decrease with tofacitinib.

This clone was seen at least ten times. What it recognizes is unknown. This CDR3 has 14 amino acids. Per the germline V gene, CDR1 is SGHRS and CDR2 is YFSETQ. V lost 0 bases and J lost 9, with 10 bases in between. Treatment described: oral pan-JAK inhibitor, 5-10 mg twice daily. cDNA serving as the sequencing template came from extracted, reverse transcribed RNA. The method was immunoSEQ multiplex PCR; TCRdb's version includes in-frame clones alone and lacks a portion of them. The top ten hold 1.8% of the sample, which has approximately 300,000 clones, roughly 60% seen once. The sequencing here drew on CD4+ T cells sorted from blood, taken at week 24, from a patient treated with tofacitinib. This sequence was found in a human donor with alopecia areata. The chain recombines TRBV5-1 with TRBJ1-6; D perhaps matches TRBD1 (6 bases). CDR3 residues: CASSLAQGSSPLHF. The CDR3 coding sequence is TGCGCCAGCAGCTTGGCCCAGGGGTCTTCACCCCTCCACTTT.